This TCR beta chain was recovered during a study of technical replicates of blood from several donors. This table comes from immunoSEQ multiplex PCR, and its TCRdb copy is limited to in-frame clones, with some not included. Found here are 75,000 to 90,000 clones, approximately 95% of them singletons; the top ten hold around 0.3%. CDR3 size: 17 residues. Germline trimming cut 0 bases from V and 1 base from J; bases unmatched to any gene: 5. Germline CDR1 is SGHTA and CDR2 is FQGNSA. Sequenced input: T cells isolated from PBMCs. The V and J genes are TRBV7-2 and TRBJ2-4, with TRBD2 matching over 8 bases. This receptor was identified in a human donor in good health. The chain's CDR3 is CASSLAIGGAAKNIQYF. The CDR3 nucleotides read TGTGCCAGCAGCTTAGCGATCGGGGGGGCGGCCAAAAACATTCAGTACTTC.